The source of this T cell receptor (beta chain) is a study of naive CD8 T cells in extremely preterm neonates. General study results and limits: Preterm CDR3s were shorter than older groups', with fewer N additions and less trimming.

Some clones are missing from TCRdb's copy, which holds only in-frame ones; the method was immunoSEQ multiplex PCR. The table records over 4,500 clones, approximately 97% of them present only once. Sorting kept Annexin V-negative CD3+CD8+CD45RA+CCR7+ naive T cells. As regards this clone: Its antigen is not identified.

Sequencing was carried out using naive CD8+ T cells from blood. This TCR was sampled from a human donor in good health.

CDR3 region: CSALRGQETQYF. CDR3 DNA: TGCAGCGCCCTCCGGGGCCAAGAGACCCAGTACTTC. The J gene is TRBJ2-5, the V gene TRBV29-1; a possible D gene is TRBD2 (5 bases). The germline V gene has CDR1 SQVTM and CDR2 ANQGSEA. This CDR3 spans 12 amino acids. The V gene lost 7 bases and the J gene lost 1 base, with 10 bases spanning the gap.